This TCR beta chain was captured by sequencing in a study of PD-1 blockade in mismatch repair-deficient tumors. CDR1 and CDR2 (germline): SGHTA, FQGNSA. J was trimmed by 1 base and V by 0 bases; bases with no gene match: 5. This CDR3 has 17 amino acids. PCR or immunohistochemistry showed mismatch repair deficiency in every enrolled patient. The TCR-sequenced patients were three responders to pembrolizumab. Repertoires were generated with immunoSEQ multiplex PCR, while TCRdb's copy carries only in-frame clones and drops some. Among tens of thousands of clones, 70% to 80% were seen once, and the ten largest hold about 5%.

Sequenced material: peripheral blood, taken 2 weeks after starting pembrolizumab. This receptor was taken from an adult with mismatch repair-deficient cancer. The chain employs TRBV7-2 and TRBJ2-3; 9 nucleotides agree with TRBD2. The CDR3 loop is CASSLAISGRGTDTQYF. The DNA of the CDR3 is TGTGCCAGCAGCTTAGCTATTAGCGGGAGAGGCACAGATACGCAGTATTTT.